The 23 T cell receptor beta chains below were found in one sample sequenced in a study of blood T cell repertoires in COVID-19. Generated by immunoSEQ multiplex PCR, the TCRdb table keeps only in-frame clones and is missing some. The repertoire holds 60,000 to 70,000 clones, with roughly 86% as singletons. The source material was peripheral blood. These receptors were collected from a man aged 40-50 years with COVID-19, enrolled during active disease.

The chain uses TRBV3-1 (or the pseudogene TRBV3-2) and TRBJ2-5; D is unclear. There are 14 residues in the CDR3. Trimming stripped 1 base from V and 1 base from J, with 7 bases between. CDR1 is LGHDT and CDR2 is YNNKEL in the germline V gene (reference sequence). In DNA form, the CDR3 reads TGTGCCAGCAGCCAAGCGGCTAGCCAAGAGACCCAGTACTTC. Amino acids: CASSQAASQETQYF.

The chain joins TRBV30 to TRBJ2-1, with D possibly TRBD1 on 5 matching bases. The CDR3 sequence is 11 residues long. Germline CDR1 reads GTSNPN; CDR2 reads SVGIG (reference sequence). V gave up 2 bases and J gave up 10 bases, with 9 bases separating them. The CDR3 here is CAWSNRHEQFF. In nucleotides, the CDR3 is TGTGCCTGGAGTAACAGGCACGAGCAGTTCTTC.

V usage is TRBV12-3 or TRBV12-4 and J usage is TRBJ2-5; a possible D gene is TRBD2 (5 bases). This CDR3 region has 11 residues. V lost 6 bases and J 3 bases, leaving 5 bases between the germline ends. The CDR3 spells CASRGEETQYF. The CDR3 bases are TGTGCCAGCAGGGGAGAAGAGACCCAGTACTTC.

In nucleotides, the CDR3 is TGTGCCAGTAGTATCTCACTCGGGGGATCTGGAAACACCATATATTTT. Its protein product is CASSISLGGSGNTIYF. This chain links TRBV19 with TRBJ1-3; D might be TRBD1 (5 bases). Trimming pared 3 bases from V and 1 base from J, leaving 13 bases between. The CDR3 sequence is 16 residues long. The germline V gene has CDR1 LNHDA and CDR2 SQIVND (reference sequence).

CDR3 amino acids: CASSSTSRGRDTEAFF. CDR3 nucleotides: TGCGCCAGCAGCTCAACCAGTAGGGGTCGGGACACTGAAGCTTTCTTT. The V gene is TRBV5-1, the J gene TRBJ1-1; D might be TRBD1 (5 bases). V was trimmed by 3 bases and J by 3 bases, leaving 18 bases between them. Germline assignment: CDR1 SGHRS and CDR2 YFSETQ. This CDR3 region has 16 residues.

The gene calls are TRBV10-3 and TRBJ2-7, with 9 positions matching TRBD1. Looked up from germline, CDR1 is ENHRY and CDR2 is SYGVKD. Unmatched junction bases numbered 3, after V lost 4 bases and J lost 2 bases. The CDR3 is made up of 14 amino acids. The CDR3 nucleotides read TGTGCCATCAGTGGGACAGGGGTGCCCTACGAGCAGTACTTC. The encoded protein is CAISGTGVPYEQYF.

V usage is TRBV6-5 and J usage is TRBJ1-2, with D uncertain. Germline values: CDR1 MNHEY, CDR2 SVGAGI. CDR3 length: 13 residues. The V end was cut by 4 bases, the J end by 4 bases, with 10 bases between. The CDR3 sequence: CASSSGMRYGYTF. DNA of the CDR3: TGTGCCAGCAGTTCCGGGATGCGCTATGGCTACACCTTC.

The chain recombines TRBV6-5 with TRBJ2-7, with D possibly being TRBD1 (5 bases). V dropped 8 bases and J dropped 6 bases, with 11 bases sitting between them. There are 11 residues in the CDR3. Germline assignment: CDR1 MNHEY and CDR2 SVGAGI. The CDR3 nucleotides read TGTGCCAGCGGATTCCAGGGCGAGCAGTACTTC. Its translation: CASGFQGEQYF.

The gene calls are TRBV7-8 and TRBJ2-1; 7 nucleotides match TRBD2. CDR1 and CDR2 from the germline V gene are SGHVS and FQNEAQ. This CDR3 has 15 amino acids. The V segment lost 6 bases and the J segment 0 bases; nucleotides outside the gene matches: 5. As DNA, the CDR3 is TGTGCCAGCAGATCGGGGGAGGGCTCCTACAATGAGCAGTTCTTC. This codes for CASRSGEGSYNEQFF.

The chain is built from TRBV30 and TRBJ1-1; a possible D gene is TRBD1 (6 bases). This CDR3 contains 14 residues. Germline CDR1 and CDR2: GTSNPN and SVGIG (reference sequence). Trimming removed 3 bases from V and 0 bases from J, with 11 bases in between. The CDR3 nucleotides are TGTGCCTGGAGCACGACAGGTTTGAACACTGAAGCTTTCTTT. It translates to CAWSTTGLNTEAFF.

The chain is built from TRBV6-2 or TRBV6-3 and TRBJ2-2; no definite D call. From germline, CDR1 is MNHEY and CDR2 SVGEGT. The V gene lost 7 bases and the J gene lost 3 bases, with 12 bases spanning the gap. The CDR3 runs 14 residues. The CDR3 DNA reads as TGTGCCAGCACCCCCCTGTTTTACACCGGGGAGCTGTTTTTT. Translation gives CASTPLFYTGELFF.

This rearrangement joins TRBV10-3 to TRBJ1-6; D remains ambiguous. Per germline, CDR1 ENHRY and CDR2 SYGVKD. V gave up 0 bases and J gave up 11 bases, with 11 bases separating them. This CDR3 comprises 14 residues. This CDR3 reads CAISESKRETPLHF. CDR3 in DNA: TGTGCCATCAGTGAGTCAAAGCGCGAGACACCCCTCCACTTT.

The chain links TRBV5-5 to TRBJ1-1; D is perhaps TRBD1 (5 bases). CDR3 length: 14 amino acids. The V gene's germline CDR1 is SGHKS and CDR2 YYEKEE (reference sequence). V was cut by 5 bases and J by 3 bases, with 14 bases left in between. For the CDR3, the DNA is TGTGCCAGCAGTCGAAACAGGCTCGACACTGAAGCTTTCTTT. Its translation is CASSRNRLDTEAFF.

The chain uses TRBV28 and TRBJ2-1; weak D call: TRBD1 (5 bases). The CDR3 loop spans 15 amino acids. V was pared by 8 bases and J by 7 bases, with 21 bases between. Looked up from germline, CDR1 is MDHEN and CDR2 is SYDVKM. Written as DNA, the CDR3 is TGTGCCAGCTTCCCACGAGACAGCAAGGGGAATGAGCAGTTCTTC. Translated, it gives CASFPRDSKGNEQFF.

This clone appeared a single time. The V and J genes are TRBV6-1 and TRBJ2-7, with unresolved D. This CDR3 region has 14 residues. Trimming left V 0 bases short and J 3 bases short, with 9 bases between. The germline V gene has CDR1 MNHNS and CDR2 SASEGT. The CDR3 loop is CASSEAHGGYEQYF. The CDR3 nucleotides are TGTGCCAGCAGTGAAGCCCACGGCGGCTACGAGCAGTACTTC.

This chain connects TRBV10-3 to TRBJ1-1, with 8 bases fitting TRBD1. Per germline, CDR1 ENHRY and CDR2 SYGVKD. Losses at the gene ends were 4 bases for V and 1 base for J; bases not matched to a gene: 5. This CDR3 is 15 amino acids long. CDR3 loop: CAISGGQGTNTEAFF. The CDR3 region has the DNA TGTGCCATCAGTGGAGGACAGGGTACGAACACTGAAGCTTTCTTT.

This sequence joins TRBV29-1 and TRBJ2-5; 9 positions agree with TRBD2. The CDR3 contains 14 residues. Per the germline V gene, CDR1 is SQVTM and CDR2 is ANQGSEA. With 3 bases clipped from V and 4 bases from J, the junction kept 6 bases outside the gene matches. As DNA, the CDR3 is TGCAGCGTTGATCTAGCGGGGATGGGAGAGACCCAGTACTTC. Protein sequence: CSVDLAGMGETQYF.

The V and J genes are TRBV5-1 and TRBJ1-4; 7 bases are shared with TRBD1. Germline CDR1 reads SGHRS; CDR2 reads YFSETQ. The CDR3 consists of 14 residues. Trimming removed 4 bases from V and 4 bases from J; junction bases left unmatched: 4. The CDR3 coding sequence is TGCGCCAGCAGCCAGGGGGAAGTTAATGAAAAACTGTTTTTT. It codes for CASSQGEVNEKLFF.

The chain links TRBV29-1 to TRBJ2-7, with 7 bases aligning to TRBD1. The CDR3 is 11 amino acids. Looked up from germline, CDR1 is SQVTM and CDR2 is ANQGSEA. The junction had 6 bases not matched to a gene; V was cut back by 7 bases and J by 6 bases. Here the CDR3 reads CSGTRDSEQYF. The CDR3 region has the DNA TGCAGCGGGACCCGGGACAGCGAGCAGTACTTC.

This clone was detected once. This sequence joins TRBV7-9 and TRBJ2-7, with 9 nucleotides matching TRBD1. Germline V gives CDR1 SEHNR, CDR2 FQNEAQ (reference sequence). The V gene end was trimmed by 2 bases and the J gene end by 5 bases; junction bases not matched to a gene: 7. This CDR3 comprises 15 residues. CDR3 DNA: TGTGCCAGCAGCTTACAAACAGGGGGCAAGGACGAGCAGTACTTC. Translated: CASSLQTGGKDEQYF.

The CDR3 loop reads CASSLTTGKNSPLHF. In DNA form, the CDR3 reads TGTGCCAGCAGTCTGACCACAGGGAAAAATTCACCCCTCCACTTT. The chain uses TRBV27 and TRBJ1-6; D may be TRBD1 (6 bases). This CDR3 region has 15 residues. Deletions cut 5 bases from V and 7 bases from J, with 15 bases between. Germline V gene data show CDR1 as MNHEY and CDR2 as SMNVEV (reference sequence).

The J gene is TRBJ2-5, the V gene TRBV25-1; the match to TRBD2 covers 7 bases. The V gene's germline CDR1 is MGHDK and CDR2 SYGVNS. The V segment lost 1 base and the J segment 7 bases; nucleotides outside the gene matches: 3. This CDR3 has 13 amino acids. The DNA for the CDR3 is TGTGCCAGCAGTGAATCTGGGGGGGTGACCCAGTACTTC. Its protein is CASSESGGVTQYF. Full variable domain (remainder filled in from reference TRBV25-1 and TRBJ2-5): EADIYQTPRYLVIGTGKKITLECSQTMGHDKMYWYQQDPGMELHLIHYSYGVNSTEKGDLSSESTVSRIRTEHFPLTLESARPSHTSQYLCASSESGGVTQYFGPGTRLLVL.

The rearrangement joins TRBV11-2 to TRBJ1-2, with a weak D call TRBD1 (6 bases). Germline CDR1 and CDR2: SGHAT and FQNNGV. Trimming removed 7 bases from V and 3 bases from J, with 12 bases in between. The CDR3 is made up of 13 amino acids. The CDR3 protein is CASKDSSDYGYTF. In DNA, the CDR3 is TGTGCCAGCAAGGACAGTTCCGACTATGGCTACACCTTC.